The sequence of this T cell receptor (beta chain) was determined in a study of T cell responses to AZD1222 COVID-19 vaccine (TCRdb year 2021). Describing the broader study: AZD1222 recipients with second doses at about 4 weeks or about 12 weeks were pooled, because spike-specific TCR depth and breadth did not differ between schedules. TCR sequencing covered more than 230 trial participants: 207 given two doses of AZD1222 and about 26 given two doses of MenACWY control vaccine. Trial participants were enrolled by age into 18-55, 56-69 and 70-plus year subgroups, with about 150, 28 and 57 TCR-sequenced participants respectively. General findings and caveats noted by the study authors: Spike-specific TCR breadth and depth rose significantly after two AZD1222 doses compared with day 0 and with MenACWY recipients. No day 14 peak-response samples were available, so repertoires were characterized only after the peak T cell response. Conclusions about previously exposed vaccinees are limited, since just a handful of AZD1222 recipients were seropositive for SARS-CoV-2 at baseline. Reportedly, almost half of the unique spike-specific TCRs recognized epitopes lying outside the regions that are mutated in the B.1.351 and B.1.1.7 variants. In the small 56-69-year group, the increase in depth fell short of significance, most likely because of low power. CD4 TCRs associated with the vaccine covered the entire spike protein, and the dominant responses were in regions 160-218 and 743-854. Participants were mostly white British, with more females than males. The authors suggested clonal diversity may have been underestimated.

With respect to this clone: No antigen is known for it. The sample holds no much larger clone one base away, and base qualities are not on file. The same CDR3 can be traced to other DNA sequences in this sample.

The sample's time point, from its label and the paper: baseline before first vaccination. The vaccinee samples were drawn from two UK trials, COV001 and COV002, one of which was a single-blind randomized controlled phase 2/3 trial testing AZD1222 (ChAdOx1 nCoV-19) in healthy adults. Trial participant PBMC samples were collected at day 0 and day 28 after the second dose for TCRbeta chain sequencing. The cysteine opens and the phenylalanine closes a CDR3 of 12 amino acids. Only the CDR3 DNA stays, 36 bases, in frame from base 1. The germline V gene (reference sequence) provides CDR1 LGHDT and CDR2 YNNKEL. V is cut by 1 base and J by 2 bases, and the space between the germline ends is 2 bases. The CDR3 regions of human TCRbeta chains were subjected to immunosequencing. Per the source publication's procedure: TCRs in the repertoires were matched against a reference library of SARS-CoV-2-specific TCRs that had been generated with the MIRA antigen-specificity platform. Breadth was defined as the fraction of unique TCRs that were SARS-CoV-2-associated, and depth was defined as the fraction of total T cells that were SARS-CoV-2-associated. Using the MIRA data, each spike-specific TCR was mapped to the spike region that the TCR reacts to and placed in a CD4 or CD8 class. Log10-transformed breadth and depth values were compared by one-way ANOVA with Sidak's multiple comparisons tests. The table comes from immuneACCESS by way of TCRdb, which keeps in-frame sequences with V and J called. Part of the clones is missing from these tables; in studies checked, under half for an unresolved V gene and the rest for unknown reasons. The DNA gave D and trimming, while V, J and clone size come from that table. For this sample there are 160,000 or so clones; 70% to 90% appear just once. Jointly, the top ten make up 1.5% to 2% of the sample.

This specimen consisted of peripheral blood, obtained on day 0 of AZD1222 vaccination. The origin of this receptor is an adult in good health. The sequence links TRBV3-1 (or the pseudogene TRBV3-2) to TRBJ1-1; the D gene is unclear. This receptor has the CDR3 CASSQGNTEAFF. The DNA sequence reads TGTGCCAGCAGCCAAGGAAACACTGAAGCTTTCTTT.